Presented here are 9 T cell receptor beta chains from one specimen sequenced in a study of blood T cell repertoires in COVID-19. Repertoires were generated with immunoSEQ multiplex PCR, while TCRdb's copy carries only in-frame clones and drops some. The sample contains about 250,000 clones, nearly 90% of which appear only once. Sequencing input: peripheral blood. All receptors derive from a middle-aged woman who had recovered from COVID-19.

This clone came up once. The chain combines TRBV9 with TRBJ2-1, with 10 nucleotides matching TRBD2. The CDR3 runs to 14 residues. Germline CDR1 SGDLS, CDR2 YYNGEE. V shed 3 bases and J 7 bases; nucleotides not matched to a gene: 4. CDR3 DNA: TGTGCCAGCAGCGGAACTAGCGGGGATAATGAGCAGTTCTTC. Translated: CASSGTSGDNEQFF.

J is TRBJ2-5 and V is TRBV7-2; TRBD2 matches at 7 bases. V was clipped by 4 bases and J by 4 bases; unmatched bases: 3. CDR3 length equals 13 residues. Germline CDR1 and CDR2: SGHTA and FQGNSA. The CDR3 DNA reads as TGTGCCAGCAGCTCTAGGACTAGAGAGACCCAGTACTTC. Encoded protein: CASSSRTRETQYF.

The rearrangement links TRBV5-6 to TRBJ1-2; D is perhaps TRBD1 (5 bases). Germline CDR1 and CDR2: SGHDT and YYEEEE. This CDR3 contains 14 residues. Trimming took 3 bases from V and 8 from J, leaving 17 bases between them. The CDR3 spells CASSSSGNQGGYTF. DNA for the CDR3: TGTGCCAGCAGCTCCTCAGGAAATCAGGGAGGCTACACCTTC.

V usage is TRBV6-1 and J usage is TRBJ1-5; a possible D gene is TRBD1 (5 bases). This CDR3 spans 14 amino acids. The V end was cut by 1 base, the J end by 2 bases, with 6 bases between. Germline loops: CDR1 MNHNS, CDR2 SASEGT. The CDR3 reads CASSEGGRNQPQHF. The DNA of the CDR3 is TGTGCCAGCAGTGAAGGGGGCCGCAATCAGCCCCAGCATTTT.

The chain joins TRBV11-2 to TRBJ2-7; D call uncertain. The CDR3 sequence is 14 residues long. The V and J ends lost 3 bases and 2 bases respectively, with 11 bases between them. The germline CDR1 and CDR2 sequences are SGHAT and FQNNGV. The CDR3 bases are TGTGCCAGCAGCTTCGGTGGCGGAACCTACGAGCAGTACTTC. Translation gives CASSFGGGTYEQYF.

This chain connects TRBV6-2 or TRBV6-3 to TRBJ2-7; 12 positions match TRBD2. V dropped 4 bases and J dropped 1; count of bases not matched to a gene: 8. Germline V gene sequence: CDR1 MNHEY, CDR2 SVGEGT. The CDR3 length is 17 residues. The CDR3 protein is CASSSPGLAGRSYEQYF. The DNA for the CDR3 is TGTGCCAGCAGTTCGCCGGGACTAGCGGGCCGATCCTACGAGCAGTACTTC.

The genes are TRBV11-3 and TRBJ2-5, with D maybe TRBD1 (6 bases). The germline V gene encodes CDR1 SGHNT and CDR2 YENEEA. The germline V and J ends were trimmed by 5 bases and 7 bases, with 26 bases remaining between them. This CDR3 is built from 17 residues. CDR3 loop: CASSRVGETGASLTQYF. The CDR3 DNA follows: TGTGCCAGCAGCCGAGTCGGGGAGACAGGAGCCTCTCTGACCCAGTACTTC.

This chain connects TRBV2 to TRBJ1-1, with a possible D match to TRBD1 (6 bases). The CDR3 extends over 13 amino acids. V was pared by 4 bases and J by 3 bases, with 9 bases between. Germline CDR1 SNHLY, CDR2 FYNNEI. CDR3: CASSAQGHTEAFF. In DNA, the CDR3 is TGTGCCAGCAGTGCTCAGGGGCACACTGAAGCTTTCTTT.

DNA for the CDR3: TGTGCCAGCAGACGAATAAGACTAGAATCCTACGAGCAGTACTTC. This encodes CASRRIRLESYEQYF. The J gene is TRBJ2-7, the V gene TRBV28; possible D gene TRBD2, 6 bases. V was pared by 6 bases and J by 1 base, with 16 bases between. Germline V gene lookup returns CDR1 MDHEN and CDR2 SYDVKM. The CDR3 totals 15 residues.